This T cell receptor beta chain derives from a study of T cell responses to AZD1222 COVID-19 vaccine. Study outcomes and limitations: Scientists sampled the repertoires only once the peak T cell response had passed.

Second doses that came at about 4 or about 12 weeks were put together. In the case of this clone: Antigen specificity is unknown.

The data were produced by immunoSEQ multiplex PCR, yet TCRdb's version contains in-frame clones alone and is incomplete. Of more than 90,000 clones listed, approximately 90% are singletons. The sequencing here drew on peripheral blood, taken 28 days after the second AZD1222 dose. The sequence derives from an adult who received the AZD1222 COVID-19 vaccine.

The CDR3 nucleotides are TGTGCCTGGAGTGGGGCTAGCCAAGAGACCCAGTACTTC. Amino acid sequence: CAWSGASQETQYF. The chain has TRBV30 and TRBJ2-5; D is unresolved. V lost 1 base and J lost 1, with 7 bases in between. Germline V gene lookup returns CDR1 GTSNPN and CDR2 SVGIG (reference sequence). This CDR3 is 13 amino acids long.